This T cell receptor (beta chain) was sequenced in a study of blood T cell repertoires in COVID-19. Study overall: Acute-phase and convalescent COVID-19 samples originated in the United States, Italy and Spain. The cDNA or gDNA used as material had been derived from T cells, B-cell-depleted T cells, or PBMCs.

CDR1 and CDR2 from the germline V gene are MNHEY and SVGEGT. This CDR3 is 18 amino acids long. V lost 2 bases, J lost 0 bases, and 19 bases lay in between. Original processing notes: Reference gene primer amplification gave nucleated cell count estimates. Measured with immunoSEQ multiplex PCR; TCRdb has only the in-frame clones, and not every one. V and J calls and clone size are those listed in that table; D and trimming were worked out from the DNA. The sample has 65,000 to 75,000 clones, about 80% seen once; the top ten hold over 9.5%. The receptor was isolated from a human donor in a cohort sampled during active COVID-19. V is TRBV6-2 or TRBV6-3 and J is TRBJ2-5, with D possibly matching TRBD1 (6 bases). The sample consisted of peripheral blood. CDR3 protein: CASSYLAGPGAHQETQYF. The CDR3, as DNA: TGTGCCAGCAGTTACCTGGCAGGACCAGGGGCCCACCAAGAGACCCAGTACTTC.